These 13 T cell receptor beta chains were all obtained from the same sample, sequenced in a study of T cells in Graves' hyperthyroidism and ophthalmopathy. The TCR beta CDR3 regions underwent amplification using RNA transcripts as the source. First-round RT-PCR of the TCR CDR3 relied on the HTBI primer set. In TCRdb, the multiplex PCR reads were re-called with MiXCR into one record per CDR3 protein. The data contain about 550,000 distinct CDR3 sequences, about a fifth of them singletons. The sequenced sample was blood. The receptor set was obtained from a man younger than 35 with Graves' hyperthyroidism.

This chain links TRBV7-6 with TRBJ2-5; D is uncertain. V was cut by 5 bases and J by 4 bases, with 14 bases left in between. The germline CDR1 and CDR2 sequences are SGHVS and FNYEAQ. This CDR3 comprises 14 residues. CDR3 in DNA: TGTGCCAGCAGCCCGAATCCGGGCTTAGAGACCCAGTACTTC. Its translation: CASSPNPGLETQYF.

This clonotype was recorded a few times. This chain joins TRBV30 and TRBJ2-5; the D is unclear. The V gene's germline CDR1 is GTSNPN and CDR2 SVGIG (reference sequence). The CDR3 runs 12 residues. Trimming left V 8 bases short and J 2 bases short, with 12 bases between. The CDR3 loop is CAADGRQETQYF. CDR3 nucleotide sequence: TGTGCCGCGGACGGGCGGCAAGAGACCCAGTACTTC. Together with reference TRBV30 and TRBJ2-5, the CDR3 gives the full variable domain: SQTIHQWPATLVQPVGSPLSLECTVEGTSNPNLYWYRQAAGRGLQLLFYSVGIGQISSEVPQNLSASRPQDRQFILSSKKLLLSDSGFYLCAADGRQETQYFGPGTRLLVL.

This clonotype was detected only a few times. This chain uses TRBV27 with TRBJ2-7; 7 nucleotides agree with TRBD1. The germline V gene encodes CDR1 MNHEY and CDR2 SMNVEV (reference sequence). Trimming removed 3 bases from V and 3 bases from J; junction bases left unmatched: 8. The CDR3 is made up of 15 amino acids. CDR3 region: CASSFTWQGDYEQYF. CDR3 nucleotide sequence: TGTGCCAGCAGTTTTACGTGGCAGGGGGACTACGAGCAGTACTTC.

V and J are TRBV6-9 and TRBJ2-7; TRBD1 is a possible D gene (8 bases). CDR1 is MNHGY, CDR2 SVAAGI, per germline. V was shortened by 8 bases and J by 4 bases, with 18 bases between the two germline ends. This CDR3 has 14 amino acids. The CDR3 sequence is CASARTGRGYEQYF. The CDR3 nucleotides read TGTGCCAGCGCAAGGACAGGGCGGGGGTACGAGCAGTACTTC.

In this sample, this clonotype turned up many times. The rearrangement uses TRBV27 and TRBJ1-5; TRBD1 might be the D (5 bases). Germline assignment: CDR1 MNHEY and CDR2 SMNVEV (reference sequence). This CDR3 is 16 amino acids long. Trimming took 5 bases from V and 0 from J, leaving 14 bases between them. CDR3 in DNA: TGTGCCAGCAGTCCCTCGTGGGGACCTAGCAATCAGCCCCAGCATTTT. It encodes CASSPSWGPSNQPQHF.

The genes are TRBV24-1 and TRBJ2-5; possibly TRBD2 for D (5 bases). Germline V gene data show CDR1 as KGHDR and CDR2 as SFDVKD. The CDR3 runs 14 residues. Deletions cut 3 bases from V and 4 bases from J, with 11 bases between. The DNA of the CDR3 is TGTGCCACCAGTGATCACATGCGGGTAGAGACCCAGTACTTC. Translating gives CATSDHMRVETQYF.

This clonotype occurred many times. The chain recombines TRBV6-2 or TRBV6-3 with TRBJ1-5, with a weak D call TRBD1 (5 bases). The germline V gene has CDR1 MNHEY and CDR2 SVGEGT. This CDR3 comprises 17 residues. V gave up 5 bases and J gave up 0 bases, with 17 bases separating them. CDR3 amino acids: CASSPGVSHYSNQPQHF. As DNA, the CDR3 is TGTGCCAGCAGTCCGGGGGTTTCTCATTATAGCAATCAGCCCCAGCATTTT.

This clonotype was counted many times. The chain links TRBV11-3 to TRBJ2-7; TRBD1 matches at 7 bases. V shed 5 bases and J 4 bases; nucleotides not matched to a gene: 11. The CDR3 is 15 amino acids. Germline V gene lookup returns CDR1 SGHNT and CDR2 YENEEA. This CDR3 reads CASSLLRGPRYEQYF. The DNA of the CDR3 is TGTGCCAGCAGCCTTCTAAGGGGGCCGAGGTACGAGCAGTACTTC.

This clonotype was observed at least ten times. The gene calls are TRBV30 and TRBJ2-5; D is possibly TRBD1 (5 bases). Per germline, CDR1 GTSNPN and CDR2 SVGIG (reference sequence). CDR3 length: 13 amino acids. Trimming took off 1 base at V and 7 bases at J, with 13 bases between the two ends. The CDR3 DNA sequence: TGTGCCTGGAGTGATATGGGGCCGGGGACCCAGTACTTC. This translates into CAWSDMGPGTQYF.

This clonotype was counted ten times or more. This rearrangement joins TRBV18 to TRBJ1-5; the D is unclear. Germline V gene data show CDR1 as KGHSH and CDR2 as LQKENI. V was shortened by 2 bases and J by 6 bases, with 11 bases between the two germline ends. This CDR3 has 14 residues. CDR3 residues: CASSPAAPGQPQHF. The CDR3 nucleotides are TGTGCCAGCTCACCAGCGGCACCAGGTCAGCCCCAGCATTTT.

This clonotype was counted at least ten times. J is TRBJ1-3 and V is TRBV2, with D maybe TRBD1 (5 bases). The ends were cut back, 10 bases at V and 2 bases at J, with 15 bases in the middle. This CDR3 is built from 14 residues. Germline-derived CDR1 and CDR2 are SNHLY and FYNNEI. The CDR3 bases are TGTGCCACCCTCACCGGGACGCCTGGAAACACCATATATTTT. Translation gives CATLTGTPGNTIYF.

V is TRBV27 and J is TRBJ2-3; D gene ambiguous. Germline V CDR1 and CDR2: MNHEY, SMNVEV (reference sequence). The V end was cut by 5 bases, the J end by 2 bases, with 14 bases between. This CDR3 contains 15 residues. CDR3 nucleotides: TGTGCCAGCAGTGATATCGGCAGATACACAGATACGCAGTATTTT. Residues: CASSDIGRYTDTQYF.

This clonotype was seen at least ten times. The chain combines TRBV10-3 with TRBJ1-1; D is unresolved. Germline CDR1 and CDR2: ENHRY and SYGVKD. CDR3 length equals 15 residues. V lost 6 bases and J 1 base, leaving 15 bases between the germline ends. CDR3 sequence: CAISHPRVGNTEAFF. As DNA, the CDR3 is TGTGCCATCAGCCACCCCCGGGTGGGGAACACTGAAGCTTTCTTT.